These 11 T cell receptor beta chains share one sample of origin, sequenced in a study of T cell repertoires in cytomegalovirus infection. TCRdb redid the calling of the reads with MiXCR, one entry per CDR3 protein. Among about 920,000 distinct CDR3 sequences listed, around 30% were seen once. Their antigens remain unidentified. The specimen comprised cultured CD8+ T cells from PBMCs, sampled from culture after CMV antigen stimulation. The receptor set was obtained from a human donor in good health (CMV status not recorded). Some clones in this sample may be carry-over from other donors' samples.

The V and J genes are TRBV12-3 or TRBV12-4 and TRBJ1-5, with no clear D. This CDR3 comprises 13 residues. V lost 1 base and J 6 bases, leaving 7 bases between the germline ends. For the CDR3, the DNA is TGTGCCAGCAGTTTAGGGCCCCCTCAGCCCCAGCATTTT. This encodes CASSLGPPQPQHF.

This clonotype was recorded many times. V is TRBV7-2 and J is TRBJ2-7, with D uncertain. Germline V gene lookup returns CDR1 SGHTA and CDR2 FQGNSA. This CDR3 has 13 residues. Trimming removed 4 bases at V and 3 bases at J, with 10 bases between. The CDR3 protein is CASSYSEIYEQYF. The CDR3, as DNA: TGTGCCAGCAGCTACTCAGAAATCTACGAGCAGTACTTC.

This chain uses TRBV12-3 or TRBV12-4 with TRBJ1-1; D is unclear. Trimming cost V 2 bases and J 2 bases, with 9 bases left between them. The CDR3 spans 14 residues. CDR3 in DNA: TGTGCCAGCAGTTTAAGCGTAGTTAACACTGAAGCTTTCTTT. Its protein product is CASSLSVVNTEAFF.

This clonotype occurred a few times. The rearrangement uses TRBV11-2 and TRBJ2-3, with TRBD2 matching 10 bases. The J segment lost 4 bases and the V segment lost 1 base, leaving 14 bases of the junction unmatched. The CDR3 runs to 19 residues. Germline V gene data show CDR1 as SGHAT and CDR2 as FQNNGV. The CDR3 region is CASSLVASGGFKEADTQYF. Here the CDR3 DNA reads TGTGCCAGCAGCTTAGTGGCTAGCGGGGGCTTCAAAGAGGCAGATACGCAGTATTTT.

This clonotype was seen a handful of times. This chain uses TRBV7-9 with TRBJ1-2; D may be TRBD1 (5 bases). The CDR3 consists of 14 residues. Germline values: CDR1 SEHNR, CDR2 FQNEAQ (reference sequence). Trimming cost V 4 bases and J 4 bases, with 13 bases left between them. CDR3 sequence: CASSSRTLIYGYTF. The CDR3 bases are TGTGCCAGCAGCTCTCGGACATTAATCTATGGCTACACCTTC.

The chain is built from TRBV27 and TRBJ2-2; no clear D gene. Trimming took off 7 bases at V and 4 bases at J, with 16 bases between the two ends. The CDR3 contains 15 residues. Germline V gene sequence: CDR1 MNHEY, CDR2 SMNVEV (reference sequence). In DNA, the CDR3 is TGTGCCAGCACCCTTTCTGACGGAGTCACCGGGGAGCTGTTTTTT. It encodes CASTLSDGVTGELFF.

This chain links TRBV5-4 with TRBJ2-1, with D maybe TRBD2 (5 bases). There are 15 residues in the CDR3. V was cut by 4 bases and J by 6 bases, with 17 bases left in between. In germline, CDR1 is SGHNT, CDR2 YYREEE (reference sequence). The CDR3 is CASSGPGGPGNEQFF. CDR3 DNA: TGTGCCAGCAGCGGCCCCGGCGGGCCCGGCAATGAGCAGTTCTTC. Filled out from reference TRBV5-4 and TRBJ2-1, the complete variable domain reads ETGVTQSPTHLIKTRGQQVTLRCSSQSGHNTVSWYQQALGQGPQFIFQYYREEENGRGNFPPRFSGLQFPNYSSELNVNALELDDSALYLCASSGPGGPGNEQFFGPGTRLTVL.

The rearrangement joins TRBV6-1 to TRBJ1-1, with 7 bases matching TRBD1. Trimming took 4 bases from V and 1 from J; bases not matched to a gene: 6. The CDR3 is 15 amino acids. Germline loops: CDR1 MNHNS, CDR2 SASEGT. The CDR3, as DNA: TGTGCCAGCAGTGTTAGACAGGGCCAGAACACTGAAGCTTTCTTT. It yields the protein CASSVRQGQNTEAFF.

The table lists this clonotype with a few counts. The chain combines TRBV7-9 with TRBJ2-2; no reliable D call. The germline gives CDR1 SEHNR, CDR2 FQNEAQ (reference sequence). The V end lost 0 bases, the J end lost 3 bases, and 8 bases lay between the germline ends. The CDR3 runs to 15 residues. CDR3 DNA sequence: TGTGCCAGCAGCTTAGCTAATTGGGACACCGGGGAGCTGTTTTTT. Translating gives CASSLANWDTGELFF.

CDR3: CATSRDQGAGQPQHF. CDR3 sequence (DNA): TGTGCCACCAGCAGAGATCAGGGGGCCGGTCAGCCCCAGCATTTT. The chain is built from TRBV15 and TRBJ1-5, with 8 bases fitting TRBD1. Germline loops: CDR1 LNHNV, CDR2 YYDKDF (reference sequence). The CDR3 runs to 15 residues. J was trimmed by 6 bases and V by 0 bases; bases with no gene match: 4.

As regards this clonotype: Germline and junction disagree at one end, which may indicate a read error. This chain links TRBV7-6 with TRBJ2-3, with a possible D match to TRBD2 (5 bases). The CDR3 covers 17 residues. The V gene's germline CDR1 is SGHVS and CDR2 FNYEAQ. CDR3 sequence: CASSSPPGTRRTDTQCF. The CDR3 DNA reads as TGTGCCAGCAGCTCCCCCCCCGGAACTAGACGCACAGATACGCAGTGTTTT.